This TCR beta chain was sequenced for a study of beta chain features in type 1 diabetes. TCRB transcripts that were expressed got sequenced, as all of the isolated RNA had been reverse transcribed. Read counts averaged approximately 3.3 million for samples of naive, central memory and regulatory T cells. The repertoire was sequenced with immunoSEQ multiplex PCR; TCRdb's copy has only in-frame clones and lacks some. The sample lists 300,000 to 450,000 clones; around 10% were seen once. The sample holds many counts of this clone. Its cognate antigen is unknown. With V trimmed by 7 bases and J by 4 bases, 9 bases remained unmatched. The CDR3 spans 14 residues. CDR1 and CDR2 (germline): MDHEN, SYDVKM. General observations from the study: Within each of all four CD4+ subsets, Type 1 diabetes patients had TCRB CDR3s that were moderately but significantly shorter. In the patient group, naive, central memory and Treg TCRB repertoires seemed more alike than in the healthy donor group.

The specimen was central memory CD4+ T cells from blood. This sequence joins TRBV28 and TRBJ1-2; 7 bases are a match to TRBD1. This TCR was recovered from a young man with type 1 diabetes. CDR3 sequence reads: CASNQPGQTYGYTF. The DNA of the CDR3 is TGTGCCAGCAACCAACCGGGACAGACCTATGGCTACACCTTC.